This T cell receptor (beta chain) was documented in a study of CD8+CD57+ T cells in acquired aplastic anemia. Whole-study context: Mean read depth for CD4+ cells from healthy donors was 10 million to 13 million.

On this clonotype itself: The CDR3 does not end in the conserved phenylalanine or tryptophan, so this is likely a read error. Because the CDR3's place on the DNA is in doubt, the DNA is left out and the CDR3 is given as listed by TCRdb.

CDR1 and CDR2 (germline): SNHLY, FYNNEI. The CDR3 numbers 13 amino acids, ends counted. Both TCR beta VDJ combination and CDR3 sequence profiling were carried out. Genomic DNA was the template for this profiling. One entry per CDR3 protein results from TCRdb running MiXCR on the reads. The table lists about 400,000 distinct CDR3 sequences, 55% to 75% of them singletons. The sample comprised sorted CD4+, CD8+, or CD8+CD57+ T cells (not recorded which) from PBMCs. The receptor's source is a human donor in good health, serving as a control. The chain couples TRBV2 to TRBJ2-7. The CDR3 here is CASSRSGTYGQHH.